The 23 T cell receptor beta chains presented below share a single source sample, sequenced in a study of early T cells in non-severe SARS-CoV-2 infection. TCRdb processed the 5' RACE reads anew with MiXCR; each CDR3 protein has one entry. The sample yields tens of thousands of distinct CDR3 sequences, around a sixth seen once. Material for sequencing was whole blood. The receptors shown here come from an adult who was a healthcare worker with PCR-confirmed SARS-CoV-2 infection or an uninfected control (not recorded which).

This chain's CDR3 is CASSQYNQPQHF. The CDR3, as DNA: TGTGCCAGCAGCCAGTACAATCAGCCCCAGCATTTT. The chain employs TRBV4-2 and TRBJ1-5; D uncertain. Between the trimmed V and J ends, which lost 3 bases and 3 bases, there was a span of 3 bases. The CDR3 length is 12 residues. Per the germline V gene, CDR1 is LGHNA and CDR2 is YNFKEQ.

This clonotype appeared a few times. The CDR3 region is CASSLVQGARDYGYTF. Here the CDR3 DNA reads TGTGCCAGCAGCTTAGTTCAGGGAGCCAGAGACTATGGCTACACCTTC. The chain couples TRBV7-2 to TRBJ1-2; D may be TRBD1 (5 bases). The CDR3 consists of 16 residues. V lost 1 base, J lost 3 bases, and 15 bases lay in between. Germline values: CDR1 SGHTA, CDR2 FQGNSA.

This clonotype was detected a few times. The chain uses TRBV29-1 and TRBJ2-7; maybe TRBD2 (6 bases). Germline V gene sequence: CDR1 SQVTM, CDR2 ANQGSEA. The CDR3 is 12 amino acids. V lost 4 bases and J 3 bases, leaving 10 bases between the germline ends. Written as DNA, the CDR3 is TGCAGCGTTGGGGGGGACGGCTACGAGCAGTACTTC. As protein: CSVGGDGYEQYF.

The chain carries TRBV4-3 and TRBJ2-3; D is perhaps TRBD1 or TRBD2 (5 bases each). V lost 0 bases and J 5 bases, leaving 15 bases between the germline ends. Looked up from germline, CDR1 is LGHNA and CDR2 is YSLEER. The CDR3 totals 16 residues. CDR3 in DNA: TGCGCCAGCAGCCAAGATACGGGGCCATCCAGAGATACGCAGTATTTT. Translated: CASSQDTGPSRDTQYF.

This clonotype was found many times. The chain links TRBV12-5 to TRBJ2-7; D unresolved. Between the trimmed V and J ends, which lost 5 bases and 2 bases, there was a span of 7 bases. The CDR3 has 12 residues. Per germline, CDR1 LGHNT and CDR2 FRNRAP. As DNA, the CDR3 is TGTGCTAGTGGTAGACGCCCCTACGAGCAGTACTTC. It encodes CASGRRPYEQYF. Together with reference TRBV12-5 and TRBJ2-7, the CDR3 gives the full variable domain: DARVTQTPRHKVTEMGQEVTMRCQPILGHNTVFWYRQTMMQGLELLAYFRNRAPLDDSGMPKDRFSAEMPDATLATLKIQPSEPRDSAVYFCASGRRPYEQYFGPGTRLTVT.

The rearrangement links TRBV20-1 to TRBJ2-4, with 8 bases aligning to TRBD2. Germline lookup yields CDR1 DFQATT and CDR2 SNEGSKA (reference sequence). The CDR3 covers 13 residues. Trimming at V came to 3 bases and at J to 6 bases, leaving 4 bases not matched to a gene. The CDR3 protein is CSARIAGINIQYF. The CDR3 DNA sequence: TGCAGTGCTAGGATAGCGGGGATAAACATTCAGTACTTC.

This clonotype has ten or more counts. The V and J genes are TRBV5-1 and TRBJ1-6; a weak D match, TRBD1 (5 bases). V lost 4 bases to trimming and J lost 6 bases, with 14 bases between them. The CDR3 is made up of 15 amino acids. Germline V lookup: CDR1 SGHRS, CDR2 YFSETQ. CDR3 sequence (DNA): TGCGCCAGCAGCCTGTCAGGGCTGAGTAATTCACCCCTCCACTTT. Translated, it gives CASSLSGLSNSPLHF.

The table lists this clonotype with many counts. The chain recombines TRBV7-2 with TRBJ2-2; 10 bases line up with TRBD2. In germline, CDR1 is SGHTA, CDR2 FQGNSA. The CDR3 has 15 residues. The ends lost 2 bases at V and 4 bases at J; junction bases unmatched: 1. CDR3 region: CASSLPSGSTGELFF. The CDR3 DNA reads as TGTGCCAGCAGCTTACCTAGCGGGAGCACCGGGGAGCTGTTTTTT.

The gene calls are TRBV30 and TRBJ2-7; D remains ambiguous. The V gene lost 2 bases and the J gene lost 5 bases, with 16 bases spanning the gap. Looked up from germline, CDR1 is GTSNPN and CDR2 is SVGIG (reference sequence). The CDR3 has 14 amino acids. CDR3 DNA: TGTGCCTGGAGTCTGGGGATCCAAACCCACGAGCAGTACTTC. Protein sequence: CAWSLGIQTHEQYF.

Only a few counts were recorded for this clonotype. This sequence joins TRBV2 and TRBJ2-3; D unclear. The germline CDR1 and CDR2 sequences are SNHLY and FYNNEI. The ends were cut back, 3 bases at V and 8 bases at J, with 0 bases in the middle. This CDR3 is 9 amino acids long. Here the CDR3 reads CASSDTQYF. CDR3 sequence (DNA): TGTGCCAGCAGTGATACGCAGTATTTT.

This clonotype has just a few counts. The chain couples TRBV11-2 to TRBJ2-3, with a tentative D call TRBD2 (6 bases). Trimming pared 1 base from V and 2 bases from J, leaving 10 bases between. The CDR3 length is 15 residues. Germline values: CDR1 SGHAT, CDR2 FQNNGV. CDR3 sequence (DNA): TGTGCCAGCAGCTTAGTCGCGGGAAACACAGATACGCAGTATTTT. Its translation: CASSLVAGNTDTQYF.

This clonotype occurred many times. The rearrangement links TRBV5-1 to TRBJ2-6, with unresolved D. V lost 1 base and J lost 0, with 5 bases in between. Germline values: CDR1 SGHRS, CDR2 YFSETQ. The CDR3 runs to 15 residues. The CDR3 DNA sequence: TGCGCCAGCAGCTTGCCCGACTCTGGGGCCAACGTCCTGACTTTC. Its protein product is CASSLPDSGANVLTF. The full variable domain, with the rest looked up from reference TRBV5-1 and TRBJ2-6, is KAGVTQTPRYLIKTRGQQVTLSCSPISGHRSVSWYQQTPGQGLQFLFEYFSETQRNKGNFPGRFSGRQFSNSRSEMNVSTLELGDSALYLCASSLPDSGANVLTFGAGSRLTVL.

Judged by abundance, this clonotype is medium-sized. The chain joins TRBV28 to TRBJ2-7; D is possibly TRBD1 (5 bases). In germline, CDR1 is MDHEN, CDR2 SYDVKM. V lost 10 bases to trimming and J lost 2 bases, with 12 bases between them. This CDR3 contains 12 residues. DNA for the CDR3: TGTGCCACATACAGGAATACCTACGAGCAGTACTTC. Protein sequence: CATYRNTYEQYF.

CDR3 bases: TGTGCCTGGGGGATAGGACGAAATCAGCCCCAGCATTTT. Protein sequence: CAWGIGRNQPQHF. The chain employs TRBV30 and TRBJ1-5; D not resolved. The V gene's germline CDR1 is GTSNPN and CDR2 SVGIG (reference sequence). The CDR3 has 13 residues. V lost 5 bases to trimming and J lost 4 bases, with 12 bases between them.

The chain combines TRBV4-1 with TRBJ2-1, with D unresolved. The CDR3 is 16 amino acids. Trimming removed 2 bases at V and 0 bases at J, with 11 bases between. Germline V gene data show CDR1 as MGHRA and CDR2 as YSYEKL. The CDR3 DNA sequence: TGCGCCAGCAGCCAAACTTACCAGAGCTCCTACAATGAGCAGTTCTTC. It codes for CASSQTYQSSYNEQFF.

This chain uses TRBV30 with TRBJ1-1; the D is unclear. Trimming removed 4 bases at V and 2 bases at J, with 5 bases between. Per the germline V gene, CDR1 is GTSNPN and CDR2 is SVGIG (reference sequence). The CDR3 contains 11 residues. CDR3 amino acids: CAWKKNTEAFF. The CDR3 DNA is TGTGCCTGGAAGAAAAACACTGAAGCTTTCTTT. Full variable domain (rest looked up from reference TRBV30 and TRBJ1-1): SQTIHQWPATLVQPVGSPLSLECTVEGTSNPNLYWYRQAAGRGLQLLFYSVGIGQISSEVPQNLSASRPQDRQFILSSKKLLLSDSGFYLCAWKKNTEAFFGQGTRLTVV.

This sequence joins TRBV5-1 and TRBJ2-3, with TRBD1 matching over 9 bases. This CDR3 is 15 amino acids long. Germline CDR1 reads SGHRS; CDR2 reads YFSETQ. The V segment lost 3 bases and the J segment 1 base; nucleotides outside the gene matches: 3. The chain's CDR3 is CASSYRTGGTDTQYF. CDR3 DNA: TGCGCCAGCAGCTACCGGACAGGGGGCACAGATACGCAGTATTTT.

This clonotype was found a few times. The junction does not match germline at one end; this may be a read error. The chain couples TRBV28 to TRBJ2-4, with 12 bases identical to TRBD1. The germline V gene has CDR1 MDHEN and CDR2 SYDVKM. The CDR3 has 13 residues. CDR3 residues: CASSSSPGQGARF. The DNA for the CDR3 is TGTGCCAGCAGTTCCTCCCCGGGACAGGGGGCTCGCTTC. The complete variable domain, with remaining parts taken from reference TRBV28 and TRBJ2-4, reads DVKVTQSSRYLVKRTGEKVFLECVQDMDHENMFWYRQDPGLGLRLIYFSYDVKMKEKGDIPEGYSVSREKKERFSLILESASTNQTSMYLCASSSSPGQGARFGAGTRLSVL.

The table lists this clonotype with a few counts. V gene TRBV6-6 combines with J gene TRBJ2-3, with no clear D. The CDR3 spans 11 residues. CDR1 is MNHNY and CDR2 is SVGAGI in the germline V gene (reference sequence). Trimming stripped 4 bases from V and 4 bases from J, with 3 bases between. CDR3 coding DNA: TGTGCCAGCAGTTCCTCAGATACGCAGTATTTT. Residues: CASSSSDTQYF.

This clonotype came up a few times. The chain employs TRBV7-6 and TRBJ1-5; 7 bases fit TRBD1. Trimming removed 1 base from V and 6 bases from J; junction bases left unmatched: 6. Germline loops: CDR1 SGHVS, CDR2 FNYEAQ. The CDR3 covers 15 residues. Written as DNA, the CDR3 is TGTGCCAGCAGCTTAGGACAGGGCGTCAGTCAGCCCCAGCATTTT. Its translation: CASSLGQGVSQPQHF.

The rearrangement uses TRBV20-1 and TRBJ2-7; 7 bases match TRBD1. Germline CDR1 and CDR2: DFQATT and SNEGSKA (reference sequence). CDR3 size: 13 residues. Trimming at V came to 6 bases and at J to 2 bases, leaving 7 bases not matched to a gene. The CDR3 DNA reads as TGCAGTGCAAAAGGGGACAGAGCCTACGAGCAGTACTTC. Protein: CSAKGDRAYEQYF.

This clonotype was seen a handful of times. The chain uses TRBV29-1 and TRBJ2-1; TRBD1 matches at 8 bases. Germline V gene data show CDR1 as SQVTM and CDR2 as ANQGSEA. This CDR3 region has 14 residues. The V and J ends lost 3 bases and 1 base, in that order; junction bases with no gene match: 2. CDR3 nucleotides: TGCAGCGTTGACGACAGGGGATCCTACAATGAGCAGTTCTTC. Protein product: CSVDDRGSYNEQFF.

The chain carries TRBV5-1 and TRBJ1-1; D is unclear. The CDR3 loop spans 15 amino acids. V shed 5 bases and J shed 1 base, with 15 bases lying between them. Germline V gene lookup returns CDR1 SGHRS and CDR2 YFSETQ. In DNA, the CDR3 is TGCGCCAGCAGGGGAAGAACAGTCTCGAACACTGAAGCTTTCTTT. As protein: CASRGRTVSNTEAFF.